Following are 6 T cell receptor beta chains from one sample sequenced in a study of T-cell memory formation after mild COVID-19 listed by TCRdb under 2021. The library relied on 5' RACE. Sequencing used an Illumina NovaSeq 6000. In TCRdb, the public reads were trimmed at Q25 with fastp and aligned with MiXCR, with productive beta chains retained. When rows share a CDR3 protein, they turn into one entry using the most common DNA and genes. This sample lists about 88,000 distinct CDR3 sequences; about 23% were detected once. Of the sample, 35% to 50% falls within the top ten clones. Sequenced: PBMCs or a T cell subset sorted from them (not recorded which). Receptor source: a man aged 18-30 years who had mild COVID-19 (a few samples of this study predate the infection). The sample titles of this study are shuffled in the database, so cell type and time point are left out; the donor was told from shared clones.

The chain links TRBV7-9 to TRBJ1-1; 12 bases are shared with TRBD1. V was clipped by 7 bases and J by 1 base; unmatched bases: 7. The CDR3 is 16 residues long. Germline CDR1 SEHNR, CDR2 FQNEAQ (reference sequence). The CDR3 loop is CASIPGTGGENTEAFF. The CDR3 DNA sequence: TGTGCCAGCATCCCCGGGACAGGGGGCGAGAACACTGAAGCTTTCTTT.

This clonotype was detected only a few times. This sequence joins TRBV10-3 and TRBJ1-3; the D gene is possibly TRBD1 (6 bases). The V gene lost 8 bases and the J gene lost 0 bases, with 11 bases spanning the gap. Germline V gene sequence: CDR1 ENHRY, CDR2 SYGVKD. CDR3 length: 14 amino acids. The DNA of the CDR3 is TGTGCCATCGGACAGCATATCTCTGGAAACACCATATATTTT. Translating gives CAIGQHISGNTIYF.

This clonotype was detected a few times. The rearrangement links TRBV4-1 to TRBJ2-2; perhaps TRBD1 as D (6 bases). Germline V lookup: CDR1 MGHRA, CDR2 YSYEKL. The CDR3 contains 13 residues. Trimming took off 6 bases at V and 5 bases at J, with 10 bases between the two ends. The CDR3: CASRRGGTGELFF. In nucleotides, the CDR3 is TGCGCCAGCAGAAGAGGGGGAACCGGGGAGCTGTTTTTT.

Ten or more counts support this clonotype. The CDR3 bases are TGTGCCAGCAGCTCCCCGATGGGTAGCGGGGAGGACAATGAGCAGTTCTTC. As protein: CASSSPMGSGEDNEQFF. The genes are TRBV7-9 and TRBJ2-1; 8 bases are shared with TRBD2. Germline V lookup: CDR1 SEHNR, CDR2 FQNEAQ (reference sequence). CDR3 length: 17 amino acids. Unmatched junction bases numbered 13, after V lost 4 bases and J lost 5 bases. The full variable domain, rest sourced from reference TRBV7-9 and TRBJ2-1, is DTGVSQNPRHKITKRGQNVTFRCDPISEHNRLYWYRQTLGQGPEFLTYFQNEAQLEKSRLLSDRFSAERPKGSFSTLEIQRTEQGDSAMYLCASSSPMGSGEDNEQFFGPGTRLTVL.

The V call is TRBV5-5, the J call TRBJ1-2; TRBD1 matches 9 bases. The CDR3 covers 17 residues. With 0 bases clipped from V and 3 bases from J, the junction kept 9 bases outside the gene matches. Germline V gene sequence: CDR1 SGHKS, CDR2 YYEKEE (reference sequence). The CDR3 DNA is TGTGCCAGCAGCTTGGTGCCCGATTGGACAGGGGACTATGGCTACACCTTC. This codes for CASSLVPDWTGDYGYTF.

The chain links TRBV10-2 to TRBJ2-7; D gene unclear. This CDR3 has 12 residues. The germline CDR1 and CDR2 sequences are WSHSY and SAAADI. V gave up 3 bases and J gave up 2 bases, with 5 bases separating them. CDR3 sequence (DNA): TGCGCCAGCAGTGACTCCGCCTACGAGCAGTACTTC. It encodes CASSDSAYEQYF.